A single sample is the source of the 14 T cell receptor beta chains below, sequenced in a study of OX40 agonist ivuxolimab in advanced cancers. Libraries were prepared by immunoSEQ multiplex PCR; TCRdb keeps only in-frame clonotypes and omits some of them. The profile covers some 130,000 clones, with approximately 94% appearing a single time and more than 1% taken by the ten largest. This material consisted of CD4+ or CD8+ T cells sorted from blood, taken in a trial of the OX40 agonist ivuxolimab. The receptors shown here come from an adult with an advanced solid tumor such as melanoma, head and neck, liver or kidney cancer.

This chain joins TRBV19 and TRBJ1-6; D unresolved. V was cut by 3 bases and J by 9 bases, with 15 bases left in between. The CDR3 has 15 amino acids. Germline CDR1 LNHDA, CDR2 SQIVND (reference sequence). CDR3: CASSIGEGWGSPLHF. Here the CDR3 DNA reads TGTGCCAGTAGTATTGGCGAGGGATGGGGTTCACCCCTCCACTTT. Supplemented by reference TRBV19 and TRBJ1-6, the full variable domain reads DGGITQSPKYLFRKEGQNVTLSCEQNLNHDAMYWYRQDPGQGLRLIYYSQIVNDFQKGDIAEGYSVSREKKESFPLTVTSAQKNPTAFYLCASSIGEGWGSPLHFGNGTRLTVT.

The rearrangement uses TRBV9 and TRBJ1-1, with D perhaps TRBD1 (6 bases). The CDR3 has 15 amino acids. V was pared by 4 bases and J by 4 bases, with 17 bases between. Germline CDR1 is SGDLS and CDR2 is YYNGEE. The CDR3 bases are TGTGCCAGCAGCCCACAGGGAACCCCATTCACTGAAGCTTTCTTT. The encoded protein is CASSPQGTPFTEAFF.

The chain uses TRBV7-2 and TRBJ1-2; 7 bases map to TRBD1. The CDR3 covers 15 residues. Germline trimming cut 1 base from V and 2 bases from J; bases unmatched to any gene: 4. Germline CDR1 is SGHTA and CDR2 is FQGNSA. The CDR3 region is CASSLGQGPNYGYTF. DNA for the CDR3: TGTGCCAGCAGCTTAGGACAGGGACCCAACTATGGCTACACCTTC.

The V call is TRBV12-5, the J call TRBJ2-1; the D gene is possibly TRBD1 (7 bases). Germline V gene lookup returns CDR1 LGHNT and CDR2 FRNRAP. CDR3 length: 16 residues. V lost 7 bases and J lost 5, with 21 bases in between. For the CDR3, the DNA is TGTGCTAGTGCCGGGGGACGGGACAGTGAAAACAATGAGCAGTTCTTC. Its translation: CASAGGRDSENNEQFF.

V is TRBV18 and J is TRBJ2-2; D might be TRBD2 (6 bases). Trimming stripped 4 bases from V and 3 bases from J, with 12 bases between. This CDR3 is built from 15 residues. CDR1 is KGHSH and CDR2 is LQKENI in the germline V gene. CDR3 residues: CASSRGETYTGELFF. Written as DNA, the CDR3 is TGTGCCAGCTCACGGGGGGAGACGTACACCGGGGAGCTGTTTTTT.

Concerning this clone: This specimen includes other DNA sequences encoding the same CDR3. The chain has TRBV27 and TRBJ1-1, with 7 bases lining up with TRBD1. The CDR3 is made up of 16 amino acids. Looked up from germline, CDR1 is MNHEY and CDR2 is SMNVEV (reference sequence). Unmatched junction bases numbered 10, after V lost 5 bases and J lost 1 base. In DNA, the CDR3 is TGTGCCAGCAGTCCGCCGACAGGGAAGGGGAACACTGAAGCTTTCTTT. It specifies CASSPPTGKGNTEAFF.

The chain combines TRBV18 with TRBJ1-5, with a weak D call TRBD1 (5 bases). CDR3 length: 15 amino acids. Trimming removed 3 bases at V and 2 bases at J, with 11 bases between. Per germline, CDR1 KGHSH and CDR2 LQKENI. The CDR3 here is CASSPSREGNQPQHF. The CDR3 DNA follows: TGTGCCAGCTCACCCTCCAGGGAGGGCAATCAGCCCCAGCATTTT.

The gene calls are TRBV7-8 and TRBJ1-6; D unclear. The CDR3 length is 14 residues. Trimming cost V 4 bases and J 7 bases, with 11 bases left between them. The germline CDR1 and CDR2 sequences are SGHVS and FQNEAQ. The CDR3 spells CASSSDPGNSPLHF. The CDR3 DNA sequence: TGTGCCAGCAGCTCCGATCCCGGAAATTCACCCCTCCACTTT.

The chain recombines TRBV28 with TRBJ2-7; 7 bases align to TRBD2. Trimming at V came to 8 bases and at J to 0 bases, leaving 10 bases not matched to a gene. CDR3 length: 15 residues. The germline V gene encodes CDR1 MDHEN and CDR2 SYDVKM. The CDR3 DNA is TGTGCCAGCCATACGGTGGGGGGGAGCTCCTACGAGCAGTACTTC. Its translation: CASHTVGGSSYEQYF.

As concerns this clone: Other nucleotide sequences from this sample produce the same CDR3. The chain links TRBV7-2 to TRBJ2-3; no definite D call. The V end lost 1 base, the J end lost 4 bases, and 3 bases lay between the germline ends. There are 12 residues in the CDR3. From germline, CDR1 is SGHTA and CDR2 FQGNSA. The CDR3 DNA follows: TGTGCCAGCAGCTTAGGAGCAGATACGCAGTATTTT. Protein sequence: CASSLGADTQYF.

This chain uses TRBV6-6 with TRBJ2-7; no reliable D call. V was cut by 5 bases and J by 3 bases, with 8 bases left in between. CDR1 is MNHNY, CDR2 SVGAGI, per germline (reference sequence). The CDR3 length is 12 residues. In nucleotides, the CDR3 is TGTGCCAGCAGTGACGGCAACTACGAGCAGTACTTC. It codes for CASSDGNYEQYF.

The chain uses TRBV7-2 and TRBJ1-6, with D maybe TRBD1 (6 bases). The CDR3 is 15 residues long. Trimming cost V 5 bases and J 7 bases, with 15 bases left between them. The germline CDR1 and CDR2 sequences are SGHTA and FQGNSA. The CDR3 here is CASSPSGTLNSPLHF. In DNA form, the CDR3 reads TGTGCCAGCAGCCCGTCCGGGACACTAAATTCACCCCTCCACTTT.

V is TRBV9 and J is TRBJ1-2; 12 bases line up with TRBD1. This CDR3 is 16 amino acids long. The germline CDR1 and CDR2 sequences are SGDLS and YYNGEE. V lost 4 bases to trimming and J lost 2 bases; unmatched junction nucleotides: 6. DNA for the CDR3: TGTGCCAGCAGCCGGGGACAGGGGGCTTCCAACTATGGCTACACCTTC. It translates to CASSRGQGASNYGYTF. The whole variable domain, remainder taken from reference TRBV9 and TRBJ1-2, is DSGVTQTPKHLITATGQRVTLRCSPRSGDLSVYWYQQSLDQGLQFLIQYYNGEERAKGNILERFSAQQFPDLHSELNLSSLELGDSALYFCASSRGQGASNYGYTFGSGTRLTVV.

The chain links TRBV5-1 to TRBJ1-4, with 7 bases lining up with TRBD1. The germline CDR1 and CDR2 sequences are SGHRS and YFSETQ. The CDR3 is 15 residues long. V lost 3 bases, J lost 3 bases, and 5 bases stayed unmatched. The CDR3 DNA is TGCGCCAGCAGCTCCACAGGGGCGGCTAATGAAAAACTGTTTTTT. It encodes CASSSTGAANEKLFF. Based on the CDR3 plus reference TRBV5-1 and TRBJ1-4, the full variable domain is KAGVTQTPRYLIKTRGQQVTLSCSPISGHRSVSWYQQTPGQGLQFLFEYFSETQRNKGNFPGRFSGRQFSNSRSEMNVSTLELGDSALYLCASSSTGAANEKLFFGSGTQLSVL.